The 4 T cell receptor beta chains below come from one sample, sequenced in a study of blood T cell repertoires in COVID-19. Assay: immunoSEQ multiplex PCR; the TCRdb copy retains only in-frame clones and omits some. The sample has 100,000 to 150,000 clones, roughly nine tenths seen once; the top ten hold 11%. Sequencing used peripheral blood. These receptors were taken from a woman in her seventies with COVID-19, enrolled during active disease.

For the CDR3, the DNA is TGTGCCAGCAGTTTCCCAACTAGCGGGGGGAGGGAGACCCAGTACTTC. The encoded protein is CASSFPTSGGRETQYF. The chain employs TRBV28 and TRBJ2-5; 12 bases agree with TRBD2. Losses at the gene ends were 3 bases for V and 5 bases for J; bases not matched to a gene: 7. This CDR3 has 16 amino acids. The V gene's germline CDR1 is MDHEN and CDR2 SYDVKM.

This chain connects TRBV5-1 to TRBJ1-6; 7 bases match TRBD1. V shed 4 bases, J shed 6 bases, and the junction held 7 bases outside the gene matches. The CDR3 consists of 15 residues. Per germline, CDR1 SGHRS and CDR2 YFSETQ. CDR3 nucleotides: TGCGCCAGCAGCAGGGGGGACAGACTTAATTCACCCCTCCACTTT. Encoded protein: CASSRGDRLNSPLHF.

The V call is TRBV27, the J call TRBJ2-4; the match to TRBD2 covers 10 bases. The CDR3 runs 17 residues. V was clipped by 0 bases and J by 0 bases; unmatched bases: 2. The germline CDR1 and CDR2 sequences are MNHEY and SMNVEV (reference sequence). This CDR3 reads CASSLSRTSGAKNIQYF. DNA of the CDR3: TGTGCCAGCAGTTTATCGAGGACTAGCGGAGCCAAAAACATTCAGTACTTC.

The V call is TRBV5-4, the J call TRBJ1-4, with 8 bases aligning to TRBD1. Germline trimming cut 4 bases from V and 4 bases from J; bases unmatched to any gene: 3. CDR3 length: 14 residues. Germline CDR1 and CDR2: SGHNT and YYREEE (reference sequence). CDR3: CASSRTGINEKLFF. CDR3 DNA sequence: TGTGCCAGCAGCCGGACAGGGATTAATGAAAAACTGTTTTTT.